The T cell receptor beta chain under discussion was sequenced for a study of T cell responses to AZD1222 COVID-19 vaccine. TCRdb's table, derived via immunoSEQ multiplex PCR, lists solely in-frame clones and lacks some. The table has 90,000 to 120,000 clones, about 89% seen once. Per the germline V gene, CDR1 is GTSNPN and CDR2 is SVGIG (reference sequence). Trimming removed 3 bases at V and 0 bases at J, with 18 bases between. The CDR3 has 17 residues. The sequence derives from an adult who received the AZD1222 COVID-19 vaccine. This sequence joins TRBV30 and TRBJ1-3; TRBD1 is a possible D gene (6 bases). The sample here was peripheral blood, taken 28 days after the second AZD1222 dose. For the CDR3, the DNA is TGTGCCTGGAGCCCTACACGGACAGCCTACTCTGGAAACACCATATATTTT. Its translation: CAWSPTRTAYSGNTIYF.